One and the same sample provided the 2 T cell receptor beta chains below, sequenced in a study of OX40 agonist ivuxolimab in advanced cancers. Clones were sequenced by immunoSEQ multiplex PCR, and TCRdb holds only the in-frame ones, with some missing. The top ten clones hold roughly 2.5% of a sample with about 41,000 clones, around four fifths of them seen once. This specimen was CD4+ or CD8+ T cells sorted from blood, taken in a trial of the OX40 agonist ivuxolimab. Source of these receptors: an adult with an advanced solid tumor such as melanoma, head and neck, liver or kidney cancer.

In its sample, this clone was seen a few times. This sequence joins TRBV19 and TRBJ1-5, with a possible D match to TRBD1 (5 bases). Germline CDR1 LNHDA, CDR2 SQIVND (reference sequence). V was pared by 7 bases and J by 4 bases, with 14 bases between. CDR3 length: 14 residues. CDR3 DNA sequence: TGTGCCAGTATCGGGAGGGGATGGAATCAGCCCCAGCATTTT. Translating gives CASIGRGWNQPQHF.

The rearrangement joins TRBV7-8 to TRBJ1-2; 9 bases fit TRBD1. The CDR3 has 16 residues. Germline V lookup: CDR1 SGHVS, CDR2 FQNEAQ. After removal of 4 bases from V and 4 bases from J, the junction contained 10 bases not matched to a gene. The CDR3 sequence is CASSSGQGKESYGYTF. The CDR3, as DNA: TGTGCCAGCAGCTCAGGACAGGGGAAAGAGAGCTATGGCTACACCTTC.